A single sample is the source of the 13 T cell receptor beta chains below, sequenced in a study of blood T cell repertoires in COVID-19. The assay was immunoSEQ multiplex PCR, and TCRdb's table has in-frame clones only and misses some. The table shows just over 300,000 clones, with roughly 90% occurring only once. Source material: peripheral blood. These receptor sequences come from a woman aged 25 to 39 with COVID-19, enrolled during active disease.

The chain uses TRBV18 and TRBJ1-5; no definite D call. The V and J ends lost 0 bases and 2 bases respectively, with 11 bases between them. The CDR3 runs to 16 residues. The V gene's germline CDR1 is KGHSH and CDR2 LQKENI. The CDR3 nucleotides are TGTGCCAGCTCACCACCGAACGGGGTTGGCAATCAGCCCCAGCATTTT. This codes for CASSPPNGVGNQPQHF.

The chain carries TRBV7-2 and TRBJ1-6; D is unclear. Trimming took off 1 base at V and 10 bases at J, with 8 bases between the two ends. CDR1 is SGHTA and CDR2 is FQGNSA in the germline V gene. The CDR3 is 13 residues long. This CDR3 reads CASSLERSSPLHF. Written as DNA, the CDR3 is TGTGCCAGCAGCTTAGAGCGCTCCTCACCCCTCCACTTT.

V gene TRBV2 combines with J gene TRBJ2-2; 7 nucleotides align to TRBD1. V trimming: 2 bases; J trimming: 7 bases; junction bases outside the gene matches: 4. This CDR3 contains 14 residues. The V gene's germline CDR1 is SNHLY and CDR2 FYNNEI. DNA for the CDR3: TGTGCCAGCAGTGAACAGGGGGTAGGCGGGGAGCTGTTTTTT. This translates into CASSEQGVGGELFF.

This clone was observed once. The V gene is TRBV6-4, the J gene TRBJ1-3; 8 bases are a match to TRBD1. Germline trimming cut 2 bases from V and 2 bases from J; bases unmatched to any gene: 2. CDR3 length: 15 amino acids. CDR1 and CDR2 (germline): MRHNA, SNTAGT. The CDR3 bases are TGTGCCAGCAGTGACCAGGGACAGGCTGGAAACACCATATATTTT. This gives the protein CASSDQGQAGNTIYF.

This rearrangement joins TRBV9 to TRBJ1-6; a possible D gene is TRBD1 (5 bases). The CDR3 is 14 residues long. Germline CDR1 and CDR2: SGDLS and YYNGEE. Deletions cut 5 bases from V and 10 bases from J, with 16 bases between. CDR3 sequence reads: CASSRSRGGSPLHF. In DNA, the CDR3 is TGTGCCAGCAGTCGTAGTAGGGGTGGGTCACCCCTCCACTTT.

J is TRBJ2-7 and V is TRBV27, with 7 bases identical to TRBD1. The germline V gene has CDR1 MNHEY and CDR2 SMNVEV (reference sequence). The CDR3 length is 14 residues. J lost 6 bases, V lost 1 base, and 6 bases had no gene match. CDR3: CASSLYPGGIEQYV. The CDR3 coding sequence is TGTGCCAGCAGTTTATATCCAGGGGGAATCGAGCAGTACGTC.

The V call is TRBV28, the J call TRBJ1-1, with a weak D call TRBD1 (5 bases). Trimming took off 3 bases at V and 5 bases at J, with 13 bases between the two ends. The germline gives CDR1 MDHEN, CDR2 SYDVKM. The CDR3 spans 14 residues. CDR3 residues: CASSFGGAGTEAFF. The CDR3 DNA sequence: TGTGCCAGCAGTTTCGGCGGGGCGGGGACTGAAGCTTTCTTT.

The chain couples TRBV6-4 to TRBJ1-1, with D possibly matching TRBD1 (5 bases). The CDR3 extends over 14 amino acids. In germline, CDR1 is MRHNA, CDR2 SNTAGT. The germline V and J ends were trimmed by 6 bases and 1 base, with 12 bases remaining between them. The CDR3 is CASRIQVGNTEAFF. CDR3 coding DNA: TGTGCCAGCAGGATACAGGTTGGGAACACTGAAGCTTTCTTT.

The genes are TRBV9 and TRBJ1-1; D gene ambiguous. This CDR3 has 13 residues. Trimming removed 2 bases at V and 7 bases at J, with 12 bases between. The germline V gene encodes CDR1 SGDLS and CDR2 YYNGEE. The CDR3 nucleotides read TGTGCCAGCAGCGTCTTATTAAGGAGTGAAGCTTTCTTT. It encodes CASSVLLRSEAFF.

This sequence joins TRBV3-1 (or the pseudogene TRBV3-2) and TRBJ2-5; possibly TRBD1 for D (8 bases). The CDR3 has 15 residues. Between the trimmed V and J ends, which lost 3 bases and 5 bases, there was a span of 16 bases. Germline loops: CDR1 LGHDT, CDR2 YNNKEL (reference sequence). CDR3 bases: TGTGCCAGCAGCCACTCTGACAGGGGAGGGGAGACCCAGTACTTC. Amino acid sequence: CASSHSDRGGETQYF.

The V gene is TRBV27, the J gene TRBJ1-6, with D uncertain. Germline V CDR1 and CDR2: MNHEY, SMNVEV (reference sequence). The V and J ends lost 8 bases and 6 bases respectively, with 11 bases between them. The CDR3 loop spans 13 amino acids. The CDR3 loop is CASALQVNSPLHF. CDR3 coding DNA: TGTGCCAGCGCCCTGCAGGTTAATTCACCCCTCCACTTT.

CDR3 bases: TGTGCCAGCAGTTCAGGGGCGAACTATGGCTACACCTTC. This translates into CASSSGANYGYTF. The chain employs TRBV27 and TRBJ1-2; perhaps TRBD1 as D (6 bases). Deletions cut 4 bases from V and 2 bases from J, with 8 bases between. CDR3 length equals 13 residues. Germline CDR1 is MNHEY and CDR2 is SMNVEV (reference sequence).

The chain joins TRBV4-1 to TRBJ1-2; D is unclear. The CDR3 extends over 15 amino acids. Germline V CDR1 and CDR2: MGHRA, YSYEKL. V was clipped by 0 bases and J by 3 bases, with 11 bases between them. The CDR3 coding sequence is TGCGCCAGCAGCCAAGATGCACGGTATTACTATGGCTACACCTTC. Protein product: CASSQDARYYYGYTF.